These 27 T cell receptor beta chains share one sample of origin, sequenced in a study of cytomegalovirus exposure and HLA in healthy donors. 60 Vbeta and 13 Jbeta primers were used in PCR. The method was immunoSEQ multiplex PCR; TCRdb's version includes in-frame clones alone and lacks a portion of them. The sample gives approximately 110,000 clones, roughly four fifths of which show up once; 1.5% to 2.5% is in the top ten. The material sequenced was PBMCs. The source is a man aged 45 to 65 in good health and CMV-seronegative.

V is TRBV5-4 and J is TRBJ2-6; TRBD1 matches at 7 bases. The CDR3 spans 16 residues. The V gene's germline CDR1 is SGHNT and CDR2 YYREEE (reference sequence). J gave up 2 bases and V 0 bases, and 2 bases lay outside the gene matches. The CDR3, as DNA: TGTGCCAGCAGCTTGGACAGGGGAGCTGGGGCCAACGTCCTGACTTTC. Its translation is CASSLDRGAGANVLTF. Full variable domain (remainder filled in from reference TRBV5-4 and TRBJ2-6): ETGVTQSPTHLIKTRGQQVTLRCSSQSGHNTVSWYQQALGQGPQFIFQYYREEENGRGNFPPRFSGLQFPNYSSELNVNALELDDSALYLCASSLDRGAGANVLTFGAGSRLTVL.

CDR3 in DNA: TGTGCCTGGAGTGTTGCAGGCCAAGAGACCCAGTACTTC. Amino acids: CAWSVAGQETQYF. This chain joins TRBV30 and TRBJ2-5, with D uncertain. The CDR3 consists of 13 residues. Germline V gene data show CDR1 as GTSNPN and CDR2 as SVGIG (reference sequence). V was cut by 0 bases and J by 1 base, with 6 bases left in between.

In DNA, the CDR3 is TGTGCCAGCAGACGAACTAGCGGGGGGTCGGAGACCCAGTACTTC. Its protein product is CASRRTSGGSETQYF. The chain combines TRBV7-2 with TRBJ2-5; 12 nucleotides align to TRBD2. This CDR3 comprises 15 residues. The V and J ends lost 6 bases and 5 bases, in that order; junction bases with no gene match: 7. The germline V gene has CDR1 SGHTA and CDR2 FQGNSA.

The chain carries TRBV9 and TRBJ2-1; 9 positions match TRBD2. Looked up from germline, CDR1 is SGDLS and CDR2 is YYNGEE. There are 16 residues in the CDR3. J gave up 1 base and V 3 bases, and 5 bases lay outside the gene matches. This chain's CDR3 is CASSALAGVSYNEQFF. CDR3 coding DNA: TGTGCCAGCAGCGCGTTAGCGGGGGTTTCCTACAATGAGCAGTTCTTC.

A word on this clone: At one end, the junction sequence differs from germline, possibly due to a read error. The CDR3: CAGSVGLAGGVGTDTQYF. The DNA of the CDR3 is TGTGCCGGCAGCGTAGGGCTAGCGGGGGGCGTGGGCACAGATACGCAGTATTTT. This sequence joins TRBV9 and TRBJ2-3, with 11 nucleotides matching TRBD2. The CDR3 is 18 amino acids. The germline gives CDR1 SGDLS, CDR2 YYNGEE.

A single count supports this clone. DNA of the CDR3: TGTGCCAGCAGTAGGAACAGGGCGAGGACCGGGGAGCTGTTTTTT. This gives the protein CASSRNRARTGELFF. This chain connects TRBV6-5 to TRBJ2-2, with D possibly TRBD1 on 6 matching bases. The length of the CDR3 is 15 residues. V was shortened by 5 bases and J by 5 bases, with 15 bases between the two germline ends. From germline, CDR1 is MNHEY and CDR2 SVGAGI.

This chain uses TRBV9 with TRBJ2-2, with TRBD2 identical over 10 bases. The CDR3 consists of 17 residues. V shed 2 bases and J 6 bases; nucleotides not matched to a gene: 10. Germline assignment: CDR1 SGDLS and CDR2 YYNGEE. The CDR3 spells CASSVDSGGHVAGELFF. CDR3 DNA: TGTGCCAGCAGCGTGGATAGCGGGGGGCACGTGGCCGGGGAGCTGTTTTTT.

The chain carries TRBV15 and TRBJ1-2, with no clear D. Germline V gene data show CDR1 as LNHNV and CDR2 as YYDKDF (reference sequence). Trimming pared 1 base from V and 4 bases from J, leaving 10 bases between. CDR3 length: 14 amino acids. The CDR3 region is CATSRGSLLYGYTF. CDR3 nucleotides: TGTGCCACCAGCAGAGGATCACTGCTCTATGGCTACACCTTC.

V usage is TRBV7-2 and J usage is TRBJ2-3, with a weak D call TRBD1 (5 bases). This CDR3 is built from 15 residues. Between the trimmed V and J ends, which lost 5 bases and 3 bases, there was a span of 15 bases. Germline CDR1 reads SGHTA; CDR2 reads FQGNSA. As DNA, the CDR3 is TGTGCCAGCAGCCGGCCAGGGCTAACGACAGATACGCAGTATTTT. As protein: CASSRPGLTTDTQYF.

The CDR3 nucleotides read TGCGCCAGCAGCTGGGCGGCGGGACGGCGTGAGAATGAGCAGTTCTTC. Translating gives CASSWAAGRRENEQFF. This chain connects TRBV5-1 to TRBJ2-1; D perhaps matches TRBD2 (6 bases). This CDR3 has 16 residues. The germline CDR1 and CDR2 sequences are SGHRS and YFSETQ. Trimming shortened V by 3 bases and J by 7 bases, and 20 bases separated the two germline ends.

Only one count was recorded for this clone. The V and J genes are TRBV5-4 and TRBJ2-3, with TRBD2 as a possible D gene (5 bases). Trimming shortened V by 0 bases and J by 2 bases, and 7 bases separated the two germline ends. Germline V gives CDR1 SGHNT, CDR2 YYREEE (reference sequence). CDR3 size: 14 residues. The CDR3 region is CASSLGGDTDTQYF. CDR3 DNA sequence: TGTGCCAGCAGCTTGGGGGGAGACACAGATACGCAGTATTTT.

This chain uses TRBV6-6 with TRBJ2-1; 7 bases map to TRBD1. The length of the CDR3 is 13 residues. The germline V gene encodes CDR1 MNHNY and CDR2 SVGAGI (reference sequence). The trim removed 5 bases at V and 10 bases at J, leaving 8 bases unmatched. The DNA of the CDR3 is TGTGCCAGCAGTCCCAAGGGGGCCGGGGAGCAGTTCTTC. This encodes CASSPKGAGEQFF.

The chain carries TRBV2 and TRBJ1-1; 12 nucleotides line up with TRBD1. J lost 3 bases, V lost 6 bases, and 11 bases had no gene match. Germline CDR1 is SNHLY and CDR2 is FYNNEI. CDR3 length: 17 amino acids. The CDR3 DNA follows: TGTGCCAGCAGGCGCCGGGACAGGGGGCCAGTTTACACTGAAGCTTTCTTT. Amino acids: CASRRRDRGPVYTEAFF.

J is TRBJ2-2 and V is TRBV5-1; tentative D call: TRBD1 (5 bases). Per the germline V gene, CDR1 is SGHRS and CDR2 is YFSETQ. V shed 0 bases and J shed 6 bases, with 12 bases lying between them. This CDR3 has 15 residues. The CDR3 loop reads CASSLARSGPGELFF. The CDR3 DNA follows: TGCGCCAGCAGCTTGGCGCGGTCAGGGCCCGGGGAGCTGTTTTTT.

The chain links TRBV11-2 to TRBJ1-2, with TRBD1 as a possible D gene (6 bases). CDR1 and CDR2 from the germline V gene are SGHAT and FQNNGV. Trimming shortened V by 1 base and J by 3 bases, and 6 bases separated the two germline ends. This CDR3 region has 13 residues. The CDR3 sequence: CASSLGTDYGYTF. Written as DNA, the CDR3 is TGTGCCAGCAGCTTAGGGACAGACTATGGCTACACCTTC.

The chain recombines TRBV30 with TRBJ2-2; 12 positions match TRBD2. V lost 0 bases and J lost 6; bases outside the gene matches: 8. Germline CDR1 is GTSNPN and CDR2 is SVGIG (reference sequence). The CDR3 consists of 17 residues. DNA of the CDR3: TGTGCCTGGAGTGTTTTCGGACTAGCGGGGAGGGCCGGGGAGCTGTTTTTT. Translating it yields CAWSVFGLAGRAGELFF.

This chain joins TRBV2 and TRBJ2-1; 12 nucleotides agree with TRBD2. Germline-derived CDR1 and CDR2 are SNHLY and FYNNEI. The CDR3 sequence is 14 residues long. J lost 4 bases, V lost 9 bases, and 4 bases had no gene match. CDR3 nucleotides: TGTGCCAGAGATCTAGCGGGGGGGTACAATGAGCAGTTCTTC. Translated, it gives CARDLAGGYNEQFF.

This chain uses TRBV7-2 with TRBJ1-6; D unresolved. Germline values: CDR1 SGHTA, CDR2 FQGNSA. The ends were cut back, 1 base at V and 11 bases at J, with 15 bases in the middle. The CDR3 contains 15 residues. The CDR3 bases are TGTGCCAGCAGCTTAGAAGCAGGTGTAGATCCACCCCTCCACTTT. Translated, it gives CASSLEAGVDPPLHF.

This clone was recorded a few times. The rearrangement links TRBV5-8 to TRBJ1-6; D gene unclear. The germline V gene has CDR1 SGHTS and CDR2 YDEGEE. V gave up 0 bases and J gave up 5 bases, with 9 bases separating them. The CDR3 length is 15 residues. CDR3 coding DNA: TGTGCCAGCAGCTTGGTTGAGTTTGATAATTCACCCCTCCACTTT. Translated, it gives CASSLVEFDNSPLHF.

The V call is TRBV11-3, the J call TRBJ2-1; possibly TRBD2 for D (5 bases). The CDR3 is made up of 17 amino acids. CDR1 and CDR2 (germline): SGHNT, YENEEA. Between the trimmed V and J ends, which lost 5 bases and 0 bases, there was a span of 17 bases. In DNA, the CDR3 is TGTGCCAGCAGCCGACTAACCGGGCCAAGCTCCTACAATGAGCAGTTCTTC. Its translation is CASSRLTGPSSYNEQFF.

This clone has more than one count but fewer than ten. The V call is TRBV2, the J call TRBJ2-1; TRBD2 agrees at 11 bases. The CDR3 length is 15 residues. The ends lost 6 bases at V and 2 bases at J; junction bases unmatched: 3. Germline V CDR1 and CDR2: SNHLY, FYNNEI. As DNA, the CDR3 is TGTGCCAGCAGGCTACTAGCGGGGGCCTACAATGAGCAGTTCTTC. Protein sequence: CASRLLAGAYNEQFF.

This clone was found a few times. J is TRBJ1-4 and V is TRBV4-1; D possibly corresponds to TRBD1 (5 bases). Germline assignment: CDR1 MGHRA and CDR2 YSYEKL. The CDR3 length is 15 residues. With 4 bases removed from V and 8 bases from J, the gap between germline ends came to 17 bases. CDR3 loop: CASSPGGGWREKLFF. CDR3 nucleotide sequence: TGCGCCAGCAGCCCGGGGGGAGGGTGGAGGGAAAAACTGTTTTTT.

V is TRBV4-1 and J is TRBJ2-3; 11 bases are a match to TRBD2. The CDR3 loop spans 18 amino acids. The J segment lost 2 bases and the V segment lost 0 bases, leaving 7 bases of the junction unmatched. Germline V gene sequence: CDR1 MGHRA, CDR2 YSYEKL. The CDR3 DNA is TGCGCCAGCAGCCAAGAAATAACTAGCGGGGGATTCACAGATACGCAGTATTTT. It is translated as CASSQEITSGGFTDTQYF.

This clone was detected only a few times. The chain employs TRBV19 and TRBJ1-1, with a possible D match to TRBD1 (6 bases). CDR1 is LNHDA, CDR2 SQIVND, per germline (reference sequence). This CDR3 region has 13 residues. V was shortened by 10 bases and J by 3 bases, with 15 bases between the two germline ends. This chain's CDR3 is CATDSGEYTEAFF. The CDR3 nucleotides are TGTGCCACGGACAGTGGAGAGTACACTGAAGCTTTCTTT.

The J gene is TRBJ2-7, the V gene TRBV10-2, with TRBD1 matching over 9 bases. The CDR3 is 14 residues long. V shed 4 bases, J shed 7 bases, and the junction held 8 bases outside the gene matches. Germline values: CDR1 WSHSY, CDR2 SAAADI. In DNA, the CDR3 is TGCGCCAGCAGTGGATTCGACAGGGGGGGTGAGCAGTACGTC. The encoded protein is CASSGFDRGGEQYV.

This clone was detected a few times. The chain couples TRBV5-1 to TRBJ2-3, with TRBD2 matching over 11 bases. The CDR3 is 16 residues long. V lost 7 bases and J lost 0; bases outside the gene matches: 7. Per germline, CDR1 SGHRS and CDR2 YFSETQ. Here the CDR3 reads CASRSTSGTSTDTQYF. The CDR3 DNA reads as TGCGCCAGCCGCTCGACTAGCGGGACTAGCACAGATACGCAGTATTTT.

The chain combines TRBV2 with TRBJ2-7, with 8 bases aligning to TRBD2. The germline CDR1 and CDR2 sequences are SNHLY and FYNNEI. V shed 6 bases and J 3 bases; nucleotides not matched to a gene: 13. CDR3 length: 16 residues. CDR3 nucleotides: TGTGCCAGCAGAACGGGCGGTAGCGGGGAAGGCTACGAGCAGTACTTC. It encodes CASRTGGSGEGYEQYF.